Listed below are T cell receptor beta chains from one sample, sequenced in a study of CD8 T cells in ankylosing spondylitis. TCRdb passed the 5' RACE reads through MiXCR, listing each CDR3 protein once. This sample yields 800,000 to 900,000 distinct CDR3 sequences, of which approximately 10% are seen a single time; around 0.51% belongs to the top ten. What was sequenced was blood, either unsorted or a sorted T cell fraction (not recorded which). The receptors stem from a male donor with ankylosing spondylitis. Each CDR3 is given with its conserved first and last residue. The D gene is left open where the match is weak. Some rows have no size entry. The others give once, few or many, or a class for an expanded clone.

TRBJ2-7	TRBD2	-	TRBV20-1	CSAWSGSNYEQYF	TGCAGTGCTTGGAGCGGGAGCAACTACGAGCAGTACTTC
TRBJ2-5	TRBD2	few	TRBV20-1	CSAHVAGETQYF	TGCAGTGCACACGTAGCGGGAGAGACCCAGTACTTC
TRBJ2-2	TRBD2	-	TRBV7-2	CASSLGSGMPGELFF	TGTGCCAGCAGCTTAGGTAGCGGGATGCCCGGGGAGCTGTTTTTT
TRBJ1-1	-	few	TRBV4-3	CASSQEQGPEDTEAFF	TGCGCCAGCAGCCAAGAACAAGGCCCTGAGGACACTGAAGCTTTCTTT
TRBJ2-5	-	many	TRBV5-1	CASSLVPGVETQYF	TGCGCCAGCAGCTTGGTTCCCGGGGTGGAGACCCAGTACTTC
TRBJ1-1	-	few	TRBV5-1	CASSYDARGTEAFF	TGCGCCAGCAGCTATGACGCCAGGGGTACTGAAGCTTTCTTT
TRBJ2-2	TRBD1	once	TRBV3-1	CASSQRDRAPGELFF	TGTGCCAGCAGCCAGCGGGACAGGGCCCCCGGGGAGCTGTTTTTT
TRBJ2-1	-	many	TRBV29-1	CSVAQGFYNEQFF	TGCAGCGTTGCTCAGGGGTTCTACAATGAGCAGTTCTTC
TRBJ1-2	TRBD1	many	TRBV6-1	CASRRQGNYGYTF	TGTGCCAGCAGGCGACAGGGGAACTATGGCTACACCTTC
TRBJ2-1	TRBD2	few	TRBV5-1	CASSLTGGRYNEQFF	TGCGCCAGCAGTTTGACGGGAGGGCGTTACAATGAGCAGTTCTTC
TRBJ1-2	-	few	TRBV7-2	CASSPRGNTGLNGYTF	TGTGCCAGCAGCCCCCGGGGGAACACAGGTTTGAATGGCTACACCTTC
TRBJ2-3	-	few	TRBV10-3	CAISEHRGTDTQYF	TGTGCCATCAGTGAACACCGAGGCACAGATACGCAGTATTTT
TRBJ1-2	-	few	TRBV4-3	CASSQVGREHYGYTF	TGCGCCAGCAGCCAAGTGGGCAGGGAGCACTATGGCTACACCTTC
TRBJ2-7	TRBD2	few	TRBV6-1	CASKLARLTYEQYF	TGTGCCAGCAAACTAGCGAGATTAACCTACGAGCAGTACTTC
TRBJ2-2	TRBD1	few	TRBV20-1	CSASGTVNTGELFF	TGCAGTGCTAGCGGGACAGTAAACACCGGGGAGCTGTTTTTT
TRBJ2-5	TRBD1	many	TRBV20-1	CSAPDRVWEETQYF	TGCAGTGCCCCGGACAGGGTTTGGGAAGAGACCCAGTACTTC
TRBJ1-1	-	-	TRBV20-1	CSAMGGSTEAFF	TGCAGTGCTATGGGGGGGAGCACTGAAGCTTTCTTT
TRBJ1-4	-	few	TRBV12-3/TRBV12-4	CASSYRDYEKLFF	TGTGCCAGCAGTTACAGAGACTATGAAAAACTGTTTTTT
TRBJ1-2	TRBD1	few	TRBV7-2	CASSWGQLNLNYGYTF	TGTGCCAGCAGCTGGGGACAGCTGAATCTTAACTATGGCTACACCTTC
TRBJ1-5	-	-	TRBV6-1	CASSVQDGGGQPQHF	TGTGCCAGCAGTGTTCAGGACGGTGGGGGACAGCCCCAGCATTTT
TRBJ2-4	-	-	TRBV28	CASSPSGQLNIQYF	TGTGCCAGCAGCCCTTCAGGACAGCTAAACATTCAGTACTTC
TRBJ2-7	TRBD2	-	TRBV4-1	CASRHGTSGFDEQYF	TGCGCCAGCAGACATGGAACTAGCGGATTTGACGAGCAGTACTTC
TRBJ2-3	-	many	TRBV20-1	CSARGTLGSMPDTQYF	TGCAGTGCTAGAGGGACCCTGGGAAGTATGCCAGATACGCAGTATTTT
TRBJ1-1	-	-	TRBV25-1	CASSDVSRNTEAFF	TGTGCCAGCAGTGATGTGTCTCGAAACACTGAAGCTTTCTTT
TRBJ1-1	TRBD1	-	TRBV9	CASSAYGQGNTEAFF	TGTGCCAGCAGCGCCTACGGACAGGGGAACACTGAAGCTTTCTTT
TRBJ1-2	-	-	TRBV18	CASSGTPEYGYTF	TGTGCCAGCTCAGGGACTCCGGAATATGGCTACACCTTC
TRBJ2-1	TRBD2	-	TRBV28	CASKTSEREQFF	TGTGCCAGCAAGACTAGCGAACGTGAGCAGTTCTTC
TRBJ2-1	TRBD1	-	TRBV4-2	CASSLSDRVVYNEQFF	TGTGCCAGCAGCCTTTCGGACAGGGTGGTCTACAATGAGCAGTTCTTC
TRBJ2-7	-	-	TRBV18	CASSPPSLNYEQYF	TGTGCCAGCTCACCCCCCTCCCTTAACTACGAGCAGTACTTC
TRBJ2-1	TRBD2	-	TRBV5-1	CASSSNSGLADNEQFF	TGCGCCAGCAGCTCGAATAGTGGACTAGCGGATAATGAGCAGTTCTTC
TRBJ2-3	-	-	TRBV7-2	CASSFNLGADTQYF	TGTGCCAGCAGCTTCAACCTGGGGGCAGATACGCAGTATTTT
TRBJ2-6	-	-	TRBV7-2	CASKISGSGANVLTF	TGTGCCAGCAAAATATCCGGCTCTGGGGCCAACGTCCTGACTTTC
TRBJ2-3	-	-	TRBV27	CAVIKGTDTQYF	TGTGCCGTAATCAAGGGGACAGATACGCAGTATTTT
TRBJ1-1	-	few	TRBV4-3	CASSQVYWLNTEAFF	TGCGCCAGCAGCCAAGTATACTGGTTAAACACTGAAGCTTTCTTT
TRBJ2-4	-	-	TRBV7-2	CASSPQNGPENIQYF	TGTGCCAGCAGCCCCCAAAATGGGCCCGAAAACATTCAGTACTTC
TRBJ2-3	-	many	TRBV7-2	CASSLRGRTDTQYF	TGTGCCAGCAGCCTCAGGGGGAGGACAGATACGCAGTATTTT
TRBJ1-2	-	few	TRBV7-6	CASSRDGAYGYTF	TGTGCCAGCAGCCGCGACGGGGCTTATGGCTACACCTTC
TRBJ1-1	-	many	TRBV5-1	CASRRENTEAFF	TGCGCCAGCAGGCGTGAGAACACTGAAGCTTTCTTT
TRBJ1-4	-	-	TRBV7-2	CASSSDPQNEKLFF	TGTGCCAGCAGCTCAGACCCCCAGAATGAAAAACTGTTTTTT
TRBJ1-1	TRBD1	-	TRBV7-7	CASSSEARDRTSSRDTEAFF	TGTGCTAGCAGCTCCGAAGCCCGGGACAGGACTTCTTCCCGTGACACTGAAGCTTTCTTT
TRBJ1-2	-	many	TRBV20-1	CSENGYTF	TGCAGTGAGAATGGCTACACCTTC
TRBJ1-2	TRBD1	many	TRBV5-1	CASSSGQGAGRGYGYTF	TGCGCCAGCAGCTCGGGACAGGGGGCAGGTCGTGGCTATGGCTACACCTTC
TRBJ1-1	-	-	TRBV4-3	CASSQNSGQTEAFF	TGCGCCAGCAGCCAAAATTCAGGCCAGACTGAAGCTTTCTTT
TRBJ1-5	-	few	TRBV4-3	CASSQGWGAGQPQHF	TGCGCCAGCAGCCAAGGTTGGGGGGCAGGTCAGCCCCAGCATTTT
TRBJ2-1	-	-	TRBV20-1	CSGTVSGLYNEQFF	TGCAGTGGGACGGTTAGCGGTTTATACAATGAGCAGTTCTTC
TRBJ2-1	-	many	TRBV29-1	CSVERVGLDNEQFF	TGCAGCGTTGAGCGGGTGGGACTTGACAATGAGCAGTTCTTC
TRBJ2-3	TRBD1	-	TRBV12-3/TRBV12-4	CASSSTGYEDTQYF	TGTGCCAGCAGTTCGACAGGGTACGAGGATACGCAGTATTTT
TRBJ2-1	-	few	TRBV10-3	CAIRGWAGNEQFF	TGTGCCATCAGGGGGTGGGCGGGGAATGAGCAGTTCTTC
TRBJ2-1	-	many	TRBV20-1	CSARDVRETEFRSYNEQFF	TGCAGTGCTAGAGATGTCCGAGAGACAGAGTTCAGATCCTACAATGAGCAGTTCTTC
TRBJ1-4	-	-	TRBV6-2/TRBV6-3	CASSYDRATNEKLFF	TGTGCCAGCAGTTACGACCGAGCAACTAATGAAAAACTGTTTTTT
TRBJ2-7	-	many	TRBV5-1	CASSSVWGVSSYEQYF	TGCGCCAGCAGCTCGGTATGGGGGGTTAGCTCCTACGAGCAGTACTTC